The clone carrying this T cell receptor (beta chain) has only one observation. V lost 2 bases, J lost 5 bases, and 5 bases stayed unmatched. CDR1 SGHTA and CDR2 FQGTGA come from the germline V gene. The CDR3 runs 15 residues. This entry comes from a study of Tregs in tolerant kidney transplant recipients. Only in-frame clones appear in the TCRdb table, and some are missing; sequencing was by immunoSEQ multiplex PCR. The sample includes about 73,000 clones, roughly 98% of them seen just once. Unstimulated regulatory T cells (CD4+CD25+CD127-), CD4+CD25- non-regulatory cells, CD4 and CD8 cells were FACS-sorted from thawed PBMCs.

The chain is built from TRBV7-3 and TRBJ2-7; 11 nucleotides match TRBD2. This TCR derives from a human donor who received a combined kidney and bone marrow transplant. The source material was CD4+ T cells from blood, sampled before the transplant. The CDR3 nucleotides read TGTGCCAGCAGCTTAGAACTAGCGGGAGTAAACGAGCAGTACTTC. This codes for CASSLELAGVNEQYF.